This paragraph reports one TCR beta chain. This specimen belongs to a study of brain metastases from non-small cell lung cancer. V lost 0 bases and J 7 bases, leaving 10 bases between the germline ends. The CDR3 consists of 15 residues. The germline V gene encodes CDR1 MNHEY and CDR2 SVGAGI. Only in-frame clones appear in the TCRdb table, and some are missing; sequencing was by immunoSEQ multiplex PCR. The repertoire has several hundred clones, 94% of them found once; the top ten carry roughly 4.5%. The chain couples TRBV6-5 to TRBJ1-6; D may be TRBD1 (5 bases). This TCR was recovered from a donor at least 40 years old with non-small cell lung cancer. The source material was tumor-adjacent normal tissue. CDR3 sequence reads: CASSYSERDNSPLHF. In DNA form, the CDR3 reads TGTGCCAGCAGTTACTCGGAAAGGGACAATTCACCCCTCCACTTT.